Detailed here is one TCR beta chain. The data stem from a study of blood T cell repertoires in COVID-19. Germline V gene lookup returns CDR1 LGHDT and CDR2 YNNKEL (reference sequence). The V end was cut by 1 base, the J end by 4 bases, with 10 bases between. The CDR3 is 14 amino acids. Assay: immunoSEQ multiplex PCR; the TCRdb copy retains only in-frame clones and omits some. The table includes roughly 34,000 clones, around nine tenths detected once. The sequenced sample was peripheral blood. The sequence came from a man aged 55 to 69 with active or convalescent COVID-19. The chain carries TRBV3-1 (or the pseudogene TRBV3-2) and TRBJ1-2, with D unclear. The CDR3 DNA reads TGTGCCAGCAGCCAAGGAGACTGGATCTATGGCTACACCTTC. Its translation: CASSQGDWIYGYTF.